This T cell receptor beta chain was sequenced in a study of Graves' ophthalmopathy and Graves' hyperthyroidism. Study details: Hyperthyroidism counted as stable given no ophthalmopathy within 18 months of follow-up. Overall study results and limits: Blood was where most expanded thyroid clonotypes above 0.001 frequency also turned up. For separating ophthalmopathy from stable hyperthyroidism, a 13-signature model gave less than 90% sensitivity and 81.08% specificity.

This clonotype was seen many times. Its antigen is unknown. The study recruited hyperthyroidism patients aged 18 to 65 who were newly diagnosed, under 2 months' duration. RNA transcripts served as template for amplifying TCR beta CDR3 sequences. First-round RT-PCR used HTBI primers; second-round multiplex PCR followed. Using its own MiXCR run on the multiplex PCR reads, TCRdb lists one record per CDR3 protein. The sample includes 900,000 to 1,200,000 distinct CDR3 sequences, about 35% seen only once; the top ten take 8.5% to 14%. The CDR3 spans 13 residues. Losses at the gene ends were 10 bases for V and 6 bases for J; bases not matched to a gene: 6. In germline, CDR1 is ENHRY, CDR2 SYGVKD.

Sequencing used peripheral blood or thyroid tissue (not recorded which). This sequence originates from an adult man with Graves' hyperthyroidism. The chain joins TRBV10-3 to TRBJ2-2; TRBD1 matches 9 bases. The CDR3 here is CATTGQGSGELFF. DNA for the CDR3: TGTGCCACCACGGGACAGGGTTCCGGGGAGCTGTTTTTT.